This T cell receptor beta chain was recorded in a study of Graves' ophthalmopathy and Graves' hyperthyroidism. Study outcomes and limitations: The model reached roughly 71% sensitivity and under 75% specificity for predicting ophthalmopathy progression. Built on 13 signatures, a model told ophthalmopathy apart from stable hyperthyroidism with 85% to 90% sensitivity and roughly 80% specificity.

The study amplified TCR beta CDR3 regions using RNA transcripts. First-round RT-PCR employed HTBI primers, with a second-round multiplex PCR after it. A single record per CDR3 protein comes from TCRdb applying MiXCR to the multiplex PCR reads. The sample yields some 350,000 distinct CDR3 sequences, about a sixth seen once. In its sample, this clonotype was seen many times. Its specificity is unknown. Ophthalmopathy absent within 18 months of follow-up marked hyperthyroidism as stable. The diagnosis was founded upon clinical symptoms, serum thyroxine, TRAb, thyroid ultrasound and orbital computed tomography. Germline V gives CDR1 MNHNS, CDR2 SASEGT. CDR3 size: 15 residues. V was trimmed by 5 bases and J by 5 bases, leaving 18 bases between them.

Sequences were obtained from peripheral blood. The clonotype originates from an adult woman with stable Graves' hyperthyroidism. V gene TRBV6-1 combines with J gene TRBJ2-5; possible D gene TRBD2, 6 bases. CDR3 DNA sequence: TGTGCCAGCAGTACCCGGGGTCAGGGAGGTGAGACCCAGTACTTC. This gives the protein CASSTRGQGGETQYF.